What follows is one T cell receptor (beta chain) and its context. Its cognate antigen is unknown. Germline values: CDR1 DFQATT, CDR2 SNEGSKA (reference sequence). V gave up 7 bases and J gave up 5 bases; unmatched junction bases: 8. This CDR3 has 13 residues. The data belong to a study of post-analysis software for immune sequencing data. Study-wide points: A handful of TRBV segments, including TRBV5-6, TRBV5-1 and TRBV20-1, were more frequent in patients than controls.

Unique molecular identifiers were built into the TCR beta cDNA libraries. Some 450,000 cDNA molecules were recovered from an input of roughly 0.95 to 11 million T cells. TCRdb reanalysed the PCR reads using MiXCR and keeps one entry per CDR3 protein. The data show roughly 400,000 distinct CDR3 sequences, approximately 39% seen once. The receptor comes from a girl aged 2 to 10 with multiple sclerosis. The rearrangement links TRBV20-1 to TRBJ1-5, with 7 positions matching TRBD1. Sequencing input: blood. This CDR3 is CSVPGQDDQPQHF. The CDR3 DNA is TGCAGTGTCCCCGGACAGGACGATCAGCCCCAGCATTTT.